This T cell receptor beta chain was recovered during a study of T cell responses to AZD1222 COVID-19 vaccine. As for the study in general: Both about-4-week and about-12-week second-dose recipients were combined.

On this clone itself: Antigen unknown.

Unmatched junction bases numbered 2, after V lost 5 bases and J lost 8 bases. The CDR3 loop spans 12 amino acids. Germline V CDR1 and CDR2: SGHTA, FQGTGA. Study-wide points: No repertoire was sampled before or during the peak T cell response, only after it. Donors skewed white British and female; clonal diversity was possibly underestimated. Seropositive AZD1222 recipients at baseline numbered only 5 or 6.

Profiling relied on immunoSEQ multiplex PCR, and the TCRdb table lists in-frame clones only, not all of them. The sample yields 150,000 to 200,000 clones, almost 95% seen once. The V gene is TRBV7-3, the J gene TRBJ2-1; 8 positions agree with TRBD1. The origin of this receptor is an adult in good health. Source: peripheral blood, taken on day 0 of AZD1222 vaccination. CDR3 residues: CASSGQGHEQFF. The CDR3 nucleotides are TGTGCCAGCAGCGGACAGGGCCATGAGCAGTTCTTC.